One and the same sample provided the 23 T cell receptor beta chains below, sequenced in a study of blood T cell repertoires in COVID-19. Repertoires were generated with immunoSEQ multiplex PCR, while TCRdb's copy carries only in-frame clones and drops some. The sample gives over 150,000 clones, roughly 87% of which show up once; roughly 4% is in the top ten. The sample taken for sequencing was peripheral blood. These receptors all come from a woman aged 55-70 years who had recovered from COVID-19.

V and J are TRBV5-1 and TRBJ2-3; D gene uncertain. V was cut by 5 bases and J by 1 base, with 14 bases left in between. Germline lookup yields CDR1 SGHRS and CDR2 YFSETQ. CDR3 length equals 15 residues. The CDR3 nucleotides read TGCGCCAGCAGATTGTCGGCGCAGGGCACAGATACGCAGTATTTT. Amino acids: CASRLSAQGTDTQYF.

The chain joins TRBV9 to TRBJ1-2; D is uncertain. The V gene's germline CDR1 is SGDLS and CDR2 YYNGEE. The CDR3 is 15 residues long. V lost 0 bases and J lost 0, with 9 bases in between. The CDR3 spells CASSVGDGANYGYTF. The CDR3 region has the DNA TGTGCCAGCAGCGTAGGAGACGGGGCTAACTATGGCTACACCTTC. Based on the CDR3 plus reference TRBV9 and TRBJ1-2, the full variable domain is DSGVTQTPKHLITATGQRVTLRCSPRSGDLSVYWYQQSLDQGLQFLIQYYNGEERAKGNILERFSAQQFPDLHSELNLSSLELGDSALYFCASSVGDGANYGYTFGSGTRLTVV.

This clone was found a few times. The chain is built from TRBV5-1 and TRBJ1-4; no reliable D call. CDR1 and CDR2 (germline): SGHRS, YFSETQ. Trimming removed 4 bases at V and 0 bases at J, with 7 bases between. The CDR3 has 14 amino acids. CDR3 in DNA: TGCGCCAGCAGCCGCGGAGCAACTAATGAAAAACTGTTTTTT. Encoded protein: CASSRGATNEKLFF.

The genes are TRBV5-6 and TRBJ2-2; 8 bases agree with TRBD1. The CDR3 loop spans 15 amino acids. The V and J ends lost 5 bases and 5 bases, in that order; junction bases with no gene match: 8. Germline assignment: CDR1 SGHDT and CDR2 YYEEEE. CDR3 sequence reads: CASRGQGLWTGELFF. The CDR3 DNA follows: TGTGCCAGCAGAGGACAGGGTTTGTGGACCGGGGAGCTGTTTTTT.

This clone was seen a handful of times. Other nucleotide sequences from this sample produce the same CDR3. The V and J genes are TRBV5-1 and TRBJ1-2; 7 bases agree with TRBD1. The germline gives CDR1 SGHRS, CDR2 YFSETQ. V lost 0 bases to trimming and J lost 6 bases; unmatched junction nucleotides: 5. The CDR3 length is 14 residues. The CDR3 reads CASSLAGQGDGYTF. The CDR3 DNA reads TGCGCCAGCAGCTTGGCCGGTCAGGGGGATGGCTACACCTTC.

The chain has TRBV5-5 and TRBJ2-1; TRBD1 might be the D (5 bases). Trimming shortened V by 3 bases and J by 0 bases, and 10 bases separated the two germline ends. CDR1 and CDR2 (germline): SGHKS, YYEKEE (reference sequence). The CDR3 consists of 15 residues. The CDR3 region has the DNA TGTGCCAGCAGCTCCTCGGACACCTCCTACAATGAGCAGTTCTTC. This codes for CASSSSDTSYNEQFF.

The rearrangement joins TRBV5-4 to TRBJ1-1, with D possibly being TRBD1 (5 bases). The ends were cut back, 2 bases at V and 2 bases at J, with 10 bases in the middle. Germline loops: CDR1 SGHNT, CDR2 YYREEE (reference sequence). The CDR3 totals 14 residues. The CDR3: CASSFKGYNTEAFF. CDR3 DNA sequence: TGTGCCAGCAGCTTCAAGGGGTATAACACTGAAGCTTTCTTT.

This sequence joins TRBV2 and TRBJ2-7; D gene uncertain. The CDR3 totals 13 residues. Germline V CDR1 and CDR2: SNHLY, FYNNEI. V was pared by 2 bases and J by 4 bases, with 9 bases between. The CDR3 region has the DNA TGTGCCAGCAGTGAATCTACGGGTTACGAGCAGTACTTC. Its protein is CASSESTGYEQYF.

This chain connects TRBV6-6 to TRBJ2-3, with TRBD1 as a possible D gene (6 bases). The CDR3 has 14 amino acids. Trimming stripped 6 bases from V and 2 bases from J, with 12 bases between. CDR1 and CDR2 from the germline V gene are MNHNY and SVGAGI (reference sequence). The CDR3 reads CASRYPGDTDTQYF. CDR3 nucleotide sequence: TGTGCCAGCAGGTATCCAGGGGACACAGATACGCAGTATTTT.

The chain is built from TRBV19 and TRBJ2-2, with TRBD1 matching 9 bases. The germline CDR1 and CDR2 sequences are LNHDA and SQIVND (reference sequence). V lost 4 bases to trimming and J lost 6 bases; unmatched junction nucleotides: 15. This CDR3 comprises 18 residues. The CDR3 coding sequence is TGTGCCAGTAGTAGACGGGACAGGGCTTCAGGCGCCGCCGGGGAGCTGTTTTTT. The encoded protein is CASSRRDRASGAAGELFF.

The chain links TRBV19 to TRBJ2-5; 8 nucleotides agree with TRBD2. CDR1 is LNHDA and CDR2 is SQIVND in the germline V gene (reference sequence). After removal of 5 bases from V and 1 base from J, the junction contained 6 bases not matched to a gene. This CDR3 region has 15 residues. The chain's CDR3 is CASSRLAGSQETQYF. Here the CDR3 DNA reads TGTGCCAGTAGTCGCCTAGCGGGCAGCCAAGAGACCCAGTACTTC.

The genes are TRBV5-1 and TRBJ2-3; TRBD1 matches 11 bases. In germline, CDR1 is SGHRS, CDR2 YFSETQ. The V segment lost 1 base and the J segment 3 bases; nucleotides outside the gene matches: 4. CDR3 length equals 16 residues. CDR3 sequence reads: CASSLPGTGGTDTQYF. In DNA form, the CDR3 reads TGCGCCAGCAGCTTGCCGGGGACAGGGGGAACAGATACGCAGTATTTT.

The chain joins TRBV7-8 to TRBJ2-1; 9 nucleotides line up with TRBD1. V lost 0 bases, J lost 8 bases, and 5 bases stayed unmatched. This CDR3 has 15 amino acids. The germline V gene encodes CDR1 SGHVS and CDR2 FQNEAQ. The CDR3 sequence is CASSLAGQGYDEQFF. CDR3 in DNA: TGTGCCAGCAGCTTAGCGGGACAGGGTTACGATGAGCAGTTCTTC.

The V and J genes are TRBV11-3 and TRBJ2-2, with unresolved D. CDR1 and CDR2 (germline): SGHNT, YENEEA. This CDR3 region has 17 residues. Trimming took 0 bases from V and 7 from J, leaving 18 bases between them. The CDR3 sequence is CASSLDGPSSSVGELFF. DNA of the CDR3: TGTGCCAGCAGCTTAGATGGTCCTAGTTCTTCGGTCGGGGAGCTGTTTTTT.

This chain joins TRBV5-6 and TRBJ1-4, with D unresolved. Trimming pared 4 bases from V and 8 bases from J, leaving 21 bases between. In germline, CDR1 is SGHDT, CDR2 YYEEEE. This CDR3 is built from 16 residues. CDR3 residues: CASSASLGDYGEKLFF. The CDR3 DNA sequence: TGTGCCAGCAGCGCCTCACTTGGAGATTATGGAGAAAAACTGTTTTTT.

The rearrangement joins TRBV5-1 to TRBJ1-2; 7 bases align to TRBD1. The CDR3 runs 13 residues. The trim removed 5 bases at V and 8 bases at J, leaving 9 bases unmatched. The germline CDR1 and CDR2 sequences are SGHRS and YFSETQ. For the CDR3, the DNA is TGCGCCAGCAGATACGACAGGGCGCGAGGCTACACCTTC. This encodes CASRYDRARGYTF.

The V call is TRBV5-1, the J call TRBJ2-1, with TRBD2 matching 11 bases. This CDR3 spans 15 amino acids. V shed 0 bases and J 8 bases; nucleotides not matched to a gene: 4. The germline gives CDR1 SGHRS, CDR2 YFSETQ. The CDR3 region has the DNA TGCGCCAGCAGCTTGGCTAGCGGGGGGTGGTATGAGCAGTTCTTC. This gives the protein CASSLASGGWYEQFF.

This rearrangement joins TRBV7-9 to TRBJ1-6; D gene unclear. CDR3 length: 14 residues. Germline values: CDR1 SEHNR, CDR2 FQNEAQ (reference sequence). The V end lost 5 bases, the J end lost 4 bases, and 9 bases lay between the germline ends. The CDR3 DNA reads TGTGCCAGCAGCGGGCCCCAGTATAATTCACCCCTCCACTTT. This translates into CASSGPQYNSPLHF.

The rearrangement uses TRBV4-1 and TRBJ2-3; 11 bases line up with TRBD2. Trimming removed 0 bases from V and 2 bases from J; junction bases left unmatched: 19. The CDR3 contains 22 residues. Germline V gene data show CDR1 as MGHRA and CDR2 as YSYEKL. The CDR3, as DNA: TGCGCCAGCAGCCAAGAACCCTATCTAGCGGGGGGCCAGCCACCCCTCACAGATACGCAGTATTTT. Its protein is CASSQEPYLAGGQPPLTDTQYF.

V and J are TRBV13 and TRBJ2-7; maybe TRBD1 (5 bases). CDR1 is PRHDT and CDR2 is FYEKMQ in the germline V gene (reference sequence). Trimming left V 0 bases short and J 5 bases short, with 14 bases between. The CDR3 covers 15 residues. The CDR3 reads CASSLGGQGNNEQYF. Here the CDR3 DNA reads TGTGCCAGCAGCTTAGGCGGGCAGGGCAACAACGAGCAGTACTTC.

Details on this clone: Other DNA sequences in the same sample also yield this CDR3. The rearrangement joins TRBV28 to TRBJ1-1; D may be TRBD1 (5 bases). The CDR3 length is 14 residues. Germline CDR1 is MDHEN and CDR2 is SYDVKM. Trimming took off 4 bases at V and 5 bases at J, with 14 bases between the two ends. The DNA for the CDR3 is TGTGCCAGCAGTTCCCCTGGGGGGGTAACTGAAGCTTTCTTT. Encoded protein: CASSSPGGVTEAFF.

The chain joins TRBV3-1 (or the pseudogene TRBV3-2) to TRBJ1-1; D may be TRBD1 (5 bases). The length of the CDR3 is 14 residues. Germline CDR1 reads LGHDT; CDR2 reads YNNKEL (reference sequence). V was trimmed by 6 bases and J by 6 bases, leaving 17 bases between them. The CDR3 protein is CASRTSEGTPEAFF. CDR3 DNA sequence: TGTGCCAGCAGAACTTCGGAGGGGACTCCTGAAGCTTTCTTT.

The chain links TRBV2 to TRBJ1-5; TRBD1 matches at 10 bases. Per the germline V gene, CDR1 is SNHLY and CDR2 is FYNNEI. J lost 5 bases, V lost 6 bases, and 10 bases had no gene match. This CDR3 is 16 amino acids long. CDR3 sequence (DNA): TGTGCCAGCAGCCCGGGGAGGGACAGGGGTTATCAGCCCCAGCATTTT. Translated: CASSPGRDRGYQPQHF. The whole variable domain, filled in from reference TRBV2 and TRBJ1-5, reads EPEVTQTPSHQVTQMGQEVILRCVPISNHLYFYWYRQILGQKVEFLVSFYNNEISEKSEIFDDQFSVERPDGSNFTLKIRSTKLEDSAMYFCASSPGRDRGYQPQHFGDGTRLSIL.